This T cell receptor beta chain stems from a study of blood T cell repertoires in COVID-19. The overall study: Sites across the United States, Italy and Spain contributed samples from acute and convalescent COVID-19. PBMCs, B-cell-depleted T cells, or T cells were the source of the cDNA or gDNA that made up the material.

Germline CDR1 SGHRS, CDR2 YFSETQ. Germline trimming cut 0 bases from V and 5 bases from J; bases unmatched to any gene: 1. CDR3 length: 13 amino acids. Original handling: Counts of nucleated cells, estimated from reference gene primer amplification, were obtained. Sequencing used immunoSEQ multiplex PCR; TCRdb keeps in-frame clones, though not all of them. The DNA gave D and trimming, while V, J and clone size come from that table. The sample has around 75,000 clones, around 90% seen once. The J gene is TRBJ2-5, the V gene TRBV5-1; 7 positions agree with TRBD1. Sequenced input: peripheral blood. This clonotype was obtained from a man in his fifties or sixties with acute or convalescent COVID-19. The CDR3, as DNA: TGCGCCAGCAGCTTGGAACAGGGGGAGACCCAGTACTTC. This encodes CASSLEQGETQYF. The whole variable domain, filled in from reference TRBV5-1 and TRBJ2-5, reads KAGVTQTPRYLIKTRGQQVTLSCSPISGHRSVSWYQQTPGQGLQFLFEYFSETQRNKGNFPGRFSGRQFSNSRSEMNVSTLELGDSALYLCASSLEQGETQYFGPGTRLLVL.